These T cell receptor beta chains were read from a single sample in a study of shared clonotypes between healthy human individuals. TCRdb keeps only in-frame clones here, not all; method: immunoSEQ multiplex PCR. The sample gives about 1.1 million clones, 70% to 80% of which show up once; approximately 0.95% is in the top ten. Sequenced sample: memory CD4+ T cells from PBMCs. The receptors here all came from a man younger than 35 in good health. Some clones in this sample may be carry-over from other donors' samples. Each CDR3 is given with its conserved first and last residue. A D gene is named only where the DNA matches it firmly. Rows may omit the clone size; those that give it use once, few, many or a size class.

CDR3 protein: CASSPAVSAEAFF; CDR3 DNA: TGTGCCAGCTCACCCGCGGTGTCCGCTGAAGCTTTCTTT; V gene: TRBV18; clone size: NA; CDR3 length: 13; D gene: NA; J gene: TRBJ1-1
CDR3 protein: CASIETTGGRGETQYF; CDR3 DNA: TGCGCCAGCATCGAAACCACAGGGGGACGGGGAGAGACCCAGTACTTC; V gene: TRBV5-1; clone size: NA; CDR3 length: 16; D gene: TRBD1; J gene: TRBJ2-5
CDR3 protein: CASTRGVEQYF; CDR3 DNA: TGTGCCAGCACCCGGGGGGTCGAGCAGTACTTC; V gene: TRBV27; clone size: NA; CDR3 length: 11; D gene: TRBD2; J gene: TRBJ2-7
CDR3 protein: CASSSYRAANTGELFF; CDR3 DNA: TGCGCCAGCAGCTCTTACAGGGCCGCGAACACCGGGGAGCTGTTTTTT; V gene: TRBV5-1; clone size: NA; CDR3 length: 16; D gene: NA; J gene: TRBJ2-2
CDR3 protein: CATPVAGGHGYTF; CDR3 DNA: TGTGCCACCCCCGTGGCAGGGGGTCATGGCTACACCTTC; V gene: TRBV28; clone size: NA; CDR3 length: 13; D gene: TRBD1; J gene: TRBJ1-2
CDR3 protein: CASSLEGGTGELFF; CDR3 DNA: TGTGCCAGCAGCTTAGAAGGAGGGACCGGGGAGCTGTTTTTT; V gene: TRBV11-1; clone size: few; CDR3 length: 14; D gene: NA; J gene: TRBJ2-2
CDR3 protein: CASTVGQGLSYEQYF; CDR3 DNA: TGTGCCAGCACCGTGGGACAGGGCCTCTCCTACGAGCAGTACTTC; V gene: TRBV6-5; clone size: many; CDR3 length: 15; D gene: TRBD1; J gene: TRBJ2-7
CDR3 protein: CASSLATTGLNYGYTF; CDR3 DNA: TGCGCCAGCAGCTTGGCCACGACAGGACTAAACTATGGCTACACCTTC; V gene: TRBV5-1; clone size: NA; CDR3 length: 16; D gene: NA; J gene: TRBJ1-2
CDR3 protein: CASSEDRDYTEAFF; CDR3 DNA: TGTGCCAGCAGCGAGGACAGGGACTACACTGAAGCTTTCTTT; V gene: TRBV7-9; clone size: NA; CDR3 length: 14; D gene: TRBD1; J gene: TRBJ1-1
CDR3 protein: CASSLRLANTGELFF; CDR3 DNA: TGTGCCAGCAGCTTGAGGCTGGCGAACACCGGGGAGCTGTTTTTT; V gene: TRBV5-6; clone size: NA; CDR3 length: 15; D gene: NA; J gene: TRBJ2-2
CDR3 protein: CASSLNSANEKLFF; CDR3 DNA: TGCGCCAGCAGCTTGAACAGCGCTAATGAAAAACTGTTTTTT; V gene: TRBV5-1; clone size: NA; CDR3 length: 14; D gene: NA; J gene: TRBJ1-4
CDR3 protein: CASSGGTLDTQYF; CDR3 DNA: TGTGCCAGCTCAGGGGGAACGCTAGATACGCAGTATTTT; V gene: TRBV18; clone size: NA; CDR3 length: 13; D gene: NA; J gene: TRBJ2-3
CDR3 protein: CATSRAVGPFGGNTIYF; CDR3 DNA: TGTGCCACCAGCAGAGCCGTGGGACCTTTCGGTGGAAACACCATATATTTT; V gene: TRBV15; clone size: few; CDR3 length: 17; D gene: NA; J gene: TRBJ1-3
CDR3 protein: CASSGKDGPAFF; CDR3 DNA: TGTGCCAGCTCAGGCAAGGATGGCCCAGCTTTCTTT; V gene: TRBV18; clone size: NA; CDR3 length: 12; D gene: NA; J gene: TRBJ1-1
CDR3 protein: CASGLAGGTGELFF; CDR3 DNA: TGTGCCAGCGGTTTGGCGGGGGGCACCGGGGAGCTGTTTTTT; V gene: TRBV2; clone size: NA; CDR3 length: 14; D gene: TRBD2; J gene: TRBJ2-2
CDR3 protein: CASSREARGGNTIYF; CDR3 DNA: TGTGCCAGCAGCCGCGAGGCCCGGGGAGGAAACACCATATATTTT; V gene: TRBV7-6; clone size: NA; CDR3 length: 15; D gene: NA; J gene: TRBJ1-3
CDR3 protein: CSALEEKLFF; CDR3 DNA: TGCAGTGCCCTGGAGGAAAAACTGTTTTTT; V gene: TRBV20-1; clone size: NA; CDR3 length: 10; D gene: NA; J gene: TRBJ1-4
CDR3 protein: CASSLLRAPTEAFF; CDR3 DNA: TGTGCCAGCAGCCTTCTCAGGGCACCCACTGAAGCTTTCTTT; V gene: TRBV11-2; clone size: NA; CDR3 length: 14; D gene: NA; J gene: TRBJ1-1
CDR3 protein: CASGFKETQYF; CDR3 DNA: TGTGCCAGCGGTTTTAAAGAGACCCAGTACTTC; V gene: TRBV19; clone size: NA; CDR3 length: 11; D gene: NA; J gene: TRBJ2-5
CDR3 protein: CASSFAGSHEQYF; CDR3 DNA: TGTGCCAGCAGCTTTGCGGGTTCGCACGAGCAGTACTTC; V gene: TRBV11-3; clone size: NA; CDR3 length: 13; D gene: NA; J gene: TRBJ2-7
CDR3 protein: CASSFGRGALYEQYF; CDR3 DNA: TGTGCCAGCAGCTTTGGGCGGGGGGCTCTATACGAGCAGTACTTC; V gene: TRBV5-4; clone size: once; CDR3 length: 15; D gene: TRBD2; J gene: TRBJ2-7
CDR3 protein: CASSLGGTVQETQYF; CDR3 DNA: TGTGCCAGCAGCTTAGGCGGGACTGTGCAAGAGACCCAGTACTTC; V gene: TRBV7-2; clone size: NA; CDR3 length: 15; D gene: NA; J gene: TRBJ2-5
CDR3 protein: CASSQGDGQKLIQYF; CDR3 DNA: TGTGCCAGCAGCCAAGGGGATGGGCAAAAACTCATTCAGTACTTC; V gene: TRBV4-2; clone size: NA; CDR3 length: 15; D gene: NA; J gene: TRBJ2-4
CDR3 protein: CASSLTTGEQYF; CDR3 DNA: TGTGCCAGCAGCTTAACGACGGGCGAGCAGTACTTC; V gene: TRBV7-9; clone size: once; CDR3 length: 12; D gene: NA; J gene: TRBJ2-7
CDR3 protein: CASSVDSTPIYEQYF; CDR3 DNA: TGTGCCAGCAGCGTAGACAGCACACCAATTTACGAGCAGTACTTC; V gene: TRBV9; clone size: NA; CDR3 length: 15; D gene: NA; J gene: TRBJ2-7
CDR3 protein: CASSQEGTGPAGETQYF; CDR3 DNA: TGCGCCAGCAGCCAAGAAGGGACCGGACCCGCGGGAGAGACCCAGTACTTC; V gene: TRBV4-1; clone size: NA; CDR3 length: 17; D gene: NA; J gene: TRBJ2-5
CDR3 protein: CASSTRQLTEAFF; CDR3 DNA: TGTGCCAGTAGCACAAGACAGCTCACTGAAGCTTTCTTT; V gene: TRBV19; clone size: NA; CDR3 length: 13; D gene: NA; J gene: TRBJ1-1
CDR3 protein: CASSLGQGHYGYTF; CDR3 DNA: TGTGCCAGCAGCTTAGGACAGGGACACTATGGCTACACCTTC; V gene: TRBV7-2; clone size: many; CDR3 length: 14; D gene: TRBD1; J gene: TRBJ1-2
CDR3 protein: CASVTRGRAQETQYF; CDR3 DNA: TGTGCCAGCGTCACCCGCGGCAGGGCCCAAGAGACCCAGTACTTC; V gene: TRBV7-8; clone size: NA; CDR3 length: 15; D gene: NA; J gene: TRBJ2-5
CDR3 protein: CASSQDSSGPYGYTF; CDR3 DNA: TGCGCCAGCAGCCAAGATTCTTCAGGACCATATGGCTACACCTTC; V gene: TRBV4-1; clone size: NA; CDR3 length: 15; D gene: NA; J gene: TRBJ1-2
CDR3 protein: CASSLLASSTDTQYF; CDR3 DNA: TGTGCCAGCAGCTTACTAGCCTCTAGCACAGATACGCAGTATTTT; V gene: TRBV7-3; clone size: few; CDR3 length: 15; D gene: NA; J gene: TRBJ2-3
CDR3 protein: CASSMGRLAGGRRKNEQYF; CDR3 DNA: TGTGCCAGTAGTATGGGGAGACTAGCGGGAGGGAGACGTAAGAACGAGCAGTACTTC; V gene: TRBV19; clone size: NA; CDR3 length: 19; D gene: TRBD2; J gene: TRBJ2-7
CDR3 protein: CASSSTGTGGYQPQHF; CDR3 DNA: TGTGCCAGCAGTTCCACCGGGACAGGGGGCTATCAGCCCCAGCATTTT; V gene: TRBV28; clone size: once; CDR3 length: 16; D gene: TRBD1; J gene: TRBJ1-5
CDR3 protein: CASSTGASNEKLFF; CDR3 DNA: TGTGCCAGTAGTACGGGGGCGTCTAATGAAAAACTGTTTTTT; V gene: TRBV19; clone size: NA; CDR3 length: 14; D gene: NA; J gene: TRBJ1-4
CDR3 protein: CANTPRGGRFLYGYTF; CDR3 DNA: TGTGCCAACACCCCGCGGGGTGGCAGGTTCCTCTATGGCTACACCTTC; V gene: TRBV27; clone size: NA; CDR3 length: 16; D gene: NA; J gene: TRBJ1-2
CDR3 protein: CASSPLAGVGPQYF; CDR3 DNA: TGTGCCAGCAGTCCACTCGCGGGAGTTGGTCCCCAGTACTTC; V gene: TRBV6-4; clone size: NA; CDR3 length: 14; D gene: TRBD2; J gene: TRBJ2-5
CDR3 protein: CASSLKGERLAPTNTGELFF; CDR3 DNA: TGTGCCAGCAGTTTAAAAGGGGAACGACTAGCGCCGACGAACACCGGGGAGCTGTTTTTT; V gene: TRBV27; clone size: NA; CDR3 length: 20; D gene: TRBD2; J gene: TRBJ2-2
CDR3 protein: CATGQGLNSNQPQHF; CDR3 DNA: TGTGCCACCGGACAGGGGCTAAATAGCAATCAGCCCCAGCATTTT; V gene: TRBV10-3; clone size: NA; CDR3 length: 15; D gene: TRBD1; J gene: TRBJ1-5
CDR3 protein: CASRGRGTHNEQFF; CDR3 DNA: TGTGCCAGCAGGGGGAGGGGCACTCACAATGAGCAGTTCTTC; V gene: TRBV2; clone size: NA; CDR3 length: 14; D gene: TRBD2; J gene: TRBJ2-1
CDR3 protein: CASSQEPSGGIPTDTQYF; CDR3 DNA: TGCGCCAGCAGCCAAGAACCTAGCGGGGGAATTCCCACAGATACGCAGTATTTT; V gene: TRBV4-1; clone size: NA; CDR3 length: 18; D gene: TRBD2; J gene: TRBJ2-3
CDR3 protein: CASSRDRENIQYF; CDR3 DNA: TGTGCCAGCAGCCGGGACAGGGAAAACATTCAGTACTTC; V gene: TRBV2; clone size: NA; CDR3 length: 13; D gene: TRBD1; J gene: TRBJ2-4
CDR3 protein: CASSVGASGAYEQYF; CDR3 DNA: TGTGCCAGCAGCGTAGGGGCTAGCGGGGCCTACGAGCAGTACTTC; V gene: TRBV9; clone size: NA; CDR3 length: 15; D gene: TRBD2; J gene: TRBJ2-7